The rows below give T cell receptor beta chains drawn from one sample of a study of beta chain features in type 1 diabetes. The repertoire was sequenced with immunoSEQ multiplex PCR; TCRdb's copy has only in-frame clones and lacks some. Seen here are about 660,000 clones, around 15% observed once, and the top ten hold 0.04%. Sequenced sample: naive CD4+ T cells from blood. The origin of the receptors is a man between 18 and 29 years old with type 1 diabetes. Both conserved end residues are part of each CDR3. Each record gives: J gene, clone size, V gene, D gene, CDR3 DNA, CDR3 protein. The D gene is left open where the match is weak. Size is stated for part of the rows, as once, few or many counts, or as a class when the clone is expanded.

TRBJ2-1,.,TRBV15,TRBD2,TGTGCCACCAGCAGAGGAGGACTAGCGGGGCTAAATGAGCAGTTCTTC,CATSRGGLAGLNEQFF
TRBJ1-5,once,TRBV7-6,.,TGTGCCAGCAGCTCCGAACTTACAGGGACGGGACAGCCCCAGCATTTT,CASSSELTGTGQPQHF
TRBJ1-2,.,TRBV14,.,TGTGCCAGCAGCCCTCATACGGTGAACTATGGCTACACCTTC,CASSPHTVNYGYTF
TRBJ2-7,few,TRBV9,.,TGTGCCAGCAGCGTAGGGTACAGTACCTACGAGCAGTACTTC,CASSVGYSTYEQYF
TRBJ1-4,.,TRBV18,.,TGTGCCAGCTCACGGACGGCAACTAATGAAAAACTGTTTTTT,CASSRTATNEKLFF
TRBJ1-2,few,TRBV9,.,TGTGCCAGCAGCGTAGCTGGGCAGGGGCAGGGTTTGGCCACCTTC,CASSVAGQGQGLATF
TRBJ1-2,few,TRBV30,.,TGTGCCTGGAGTGAGGGTAGCTATGGCTACACCTTC,CAWSEGSYGYTF
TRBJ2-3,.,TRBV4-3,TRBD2,TGCGCCAGCAGCCCGGGACTAGCGGGGACATCCGATACGCAGTATTTT,CASSPGLAGTSDTQYF
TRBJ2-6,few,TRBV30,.,TGTGCCCGATCATCGACACCCCTTGCTGGGGCCAACGTCCTGACTTTC,CARSSTPLAGANVLTF
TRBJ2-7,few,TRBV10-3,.,TGTGCCATCAGTGAGTCACCAGGGTTCGGCTACGAGCAGTACTTC,CAISESPGFGYEQYF
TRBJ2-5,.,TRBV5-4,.,TGTGCCAGCAGCCCCGGGGGTACCGGGGAGACCCAGTACTTC,CASSPGGTGETQYF
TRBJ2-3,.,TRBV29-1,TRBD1,TGCAGCTCAAAACGGACAGGGGGCACAGATACGCAGTATTTT,CSSKRTGGTDTQYF
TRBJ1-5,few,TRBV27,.,TGTGCCAGCAGTCCCAGGGACGGTTACTTGGGAATGGCGCATTTT,CASSPRDGYLGMAHF
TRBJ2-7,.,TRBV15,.,TGTGCCACCAGCAGCTTCGCGGCGCTCTCGGAGCAGTACTTC,CATSSFAALSEQYF
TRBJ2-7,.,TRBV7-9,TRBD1,TGTGCCAGCAGCTCCGGACAGGGCCCCCTCTCCTACGAGCAGTACTTC,CASSSGQGPLSYEQYF
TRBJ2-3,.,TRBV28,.,TGTGCCAGCAGCTCGGGGGCGAGGGGCACAGATACGCAGTATTTT,CASSSGARGTDTQYF
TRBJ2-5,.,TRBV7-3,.,TGTGCCAGCAGCTTCGATTTGGGAGATCAAGAGACCCAGTACTTC,CASSFDLGDQETQYF
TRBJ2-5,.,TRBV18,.,TGTGCCAGCTCACCAATAAGTATGGAGACCCAGTACTTC,CASSPISMETQYF
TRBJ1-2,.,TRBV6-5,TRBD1,TGTGCCAGCAGCCGGACAGGGACCAACTATGGCTACACCTTC,CASSRTGTNYGYTF
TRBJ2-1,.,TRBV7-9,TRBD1,TGTGCCAGCAGCAGACAGGGAAGGGATGAGCAGTTCTTC,CASSRQGRDEQFF
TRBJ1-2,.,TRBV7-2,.,TGTGCCAGCAGCCTCCTCGGGGCAGACTATGGCTACACCTTC,CASSLLGADYGYTF
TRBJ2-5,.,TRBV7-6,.,TGTGCCAGCAGCTTAGGACAGCAAGAGACCCAGTACTTC,CASSLGQQETQYF
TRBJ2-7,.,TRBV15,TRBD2,TGTGCCACCAGCAGAGATCTGGCGGGGGGTTACGAGCAGTACTTC,CATSRDLAGGYEQYF
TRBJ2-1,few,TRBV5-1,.,TGCGCCAGCAGCTTTAAGGCAGGGGTCTACAATGAGCAGTTCTTC,CASSFKAGVYNEQFF
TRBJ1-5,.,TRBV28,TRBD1,TGTGCCAGCAGTTTAAGGGGGACAGGGTCGCTAGGTAGCAATCAGCCCCAGCATTTT,CASSLRGTGSLGSNQPQHF
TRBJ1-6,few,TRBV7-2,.,TGTGCCAGCAGGGAAGGAGGGATCACTTCACCCCTCCACTTT,CASREGGITSPLHF
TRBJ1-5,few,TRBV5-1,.,TGCGCCAGCAGCTTGGAGGGGCCTCGGGAGCCCCAGCATTTT,CASSLEGPREPQHF